This TCR beta chain was obtained from a study of T cells after yellow fever vaccination. Study-level points and caveats: Once the booster was given, most primary-vaccination clones reappeared, at around 96% for CD4 and roughly 90% for CD8. Abundant contaminating clonotypes from the bulk population could appear in FACS-sorted repertoires.

The CDR3 totals 12 residues. Germline loops: CDR1 SGHNT, CDR2 YYREEE (reference sequence). The V gene end was trimmed by 3 bases and the J gene end by 11 bases; junction bases not matched to a gene: 6. MiXCR was run by TCRdb on the 5' RACE reads, yielding one entry per CDR3 protein. In the table there are 200,000 to 300,000 distinct CDR3 sequences, 10% to 15% of which are singletons. This clonotype was picked up a small number of times. Its cognate antigen is unknown. The specimen was CD4+ T cells sorted from PBMCs, collected 45 days after the yellow fever booster vaccination. V usage is TRBV5-4 and J usage is TRBJ2-3, with 7 positions matching TRBD2. This receptor was obtained from a man aged 25-45 years who received the YFV17D yellow fever vaccine. The CDR3, as DNA: TGTGCCAGCAGCTCGGGACTACTCAAGCAGTATTTT. This encodes CASSSGLLKQYF.